One T cell receptor (beta chain) is described in this entry. Its matching antigen is unknown. Trimming shortened V by 4 bases and J by 5 bases, and 13 bases separated the two germline ends. Germline V gene lookup returns CDR1 SGDLS and CDR2 YYNGEE. The CDR3 consists of 14 residues. The record originates from a study of T cell responses to AZD1222 COVID-19 vaccine. Study-level results: Donors in the cohort were predominantly white British and more often female, and clonal diversity was possibly underestimated.

Sequencing used immunoSEQ multiplex PCR; TCRdb keeps in-frame clones, though not all of them. The sample holds around 80,000 clones, 87% seen once. This specimen was peripheral blood, taken 28 days after the second AZD1222 dose. This sequence originates from an adult who received the AZD1222 COVID-19 vaccine. This chain connects TRBV9 to TRBJ2-1; D perhaps matches TRBD2 (5 bases). The CDR3 sequence: CASSPRRVDNEQFF. In nucleotides, the CDR3 is TGTGCCAGCAGCCCCCGGCGGGTAGACAATGAGCAGTTCTTC.